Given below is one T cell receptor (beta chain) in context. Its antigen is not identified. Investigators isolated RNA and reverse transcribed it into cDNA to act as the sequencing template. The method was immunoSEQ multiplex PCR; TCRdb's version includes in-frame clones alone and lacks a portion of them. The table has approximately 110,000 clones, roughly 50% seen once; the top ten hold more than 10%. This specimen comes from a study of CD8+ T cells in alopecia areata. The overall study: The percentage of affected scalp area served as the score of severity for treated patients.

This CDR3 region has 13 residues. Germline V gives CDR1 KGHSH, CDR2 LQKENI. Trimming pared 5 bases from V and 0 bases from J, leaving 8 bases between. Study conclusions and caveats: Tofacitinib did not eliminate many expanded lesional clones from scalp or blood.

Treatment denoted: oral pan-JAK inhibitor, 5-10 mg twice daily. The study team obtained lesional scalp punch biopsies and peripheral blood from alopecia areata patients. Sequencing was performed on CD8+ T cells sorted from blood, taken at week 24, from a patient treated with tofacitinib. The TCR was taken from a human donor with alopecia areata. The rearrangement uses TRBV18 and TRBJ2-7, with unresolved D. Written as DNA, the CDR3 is TGTGCCAGCTCAGCTCTAGGCTCCTACGAGCAGTACTTC. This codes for CASSALGSYEQYF.